The 21 T cell receptor beta chains below were found in one sample sequenced in a study of shared clonotypes between healthy human individuals. The protocol was immunoSEQ multiplex PCR, while the TCRdb copy is restricted to in-frame clones and leaves out a portion. The sample lists fewer than 2.5 million clones, over 85% occurring once. Sequencing used naive CD4+ T cells from PBMCs. Subset described: CD45RA+ positively selected. The origin of the receptors is a man aged 18-30 years in good health. Some clones in this sample may be carry-over from other donors' samples.

The V gene is TRBV9, the J gene TRBJ2-1; possible D gene TRBD1, 6 bases. V dropped 4 bases and J dropped 1 base, with 15 bases sitting between them. The CDR3 runs 16 residues. Per the germline V gene, CDR1 is SGDLS and CDR2 is YYNGEE. The CDR3 reads CASSPQGGQSYNEQFF. The CDR3, as DNA: TGTGCCAGCAGCCCCCAAGGAGGACAGTCCTACAATGAGCAGTTCTTC.

In regard to this clone: This same CDR3 is encoded by further DNA sequences in the sample. The rearrangement joins TRBV2 to TRBJ2-2; D remains unclear. The germline V gene has CDR1 SNHLY and CDR2 FYNNEI. Trimming shortened V by 3 bases and J by 3 bases, and 2 bases separated the two germline ends. The CDR3 is 12 residues long. The CDR3 DNA reads TGTGCCAGCAGTGAGCACACCGGGGAGCTGTTTTTT. Protein product: CASSEHTGELFF.

This rearrangement joins TRBV5-1 to TRBJ2-3; unclear D gene. CDR1 and CDR2 (germline): SGHRS, YFSETQ. There are 14 residues in the CDR3. V lost 1 base and J lost 0, with 6 bases in between. The CDR3 reads CASSLWASTDTQYF. The CDR3, as DNA: TGCGCCAGCAGCTTGTGGGCCAGCACAGATACGCAGTATTTT.

The chain links TRBV14 to TRBJ2-7; no definite D call. Germline V lookup: CDR1 SGHDN, CDR2 FVKESK. V lost 1 base to trimming and J lost 3 bases, with 10 bases between them. The CDR3 totals 14 residues. The CDR3 DNA is TGTGCCAGCAGCCAAGTATGGCCTTACTACGAGCAGTACTTC. This translates into CASSQVWPYYEQYF.

V usage is TRBV11-2 and J usage is TRBJ2-1; 11 bases map to TRBD2. This CDR3 is built from 16 residues. J was trimmed by 9 bases and V by 4 bases; bases with no gene match: 11. Germline CDR1 is SGHAT and CDR2 is FQNNGV. The CDR3 region is CASSSPLAGGVGEQFF. The DNA for the CDR3 is TGTGCCAGCAGCTCGCCGCTAGCGGGAGGAGTGGGTGAGCAGTTCTTC. The full variable domain, with the rest looked up from reference TRBV11-2 and TRBJ2-1, is EAGVAQSPRYKIIEKRQSVAFWCNPISGHATLYWYQQILGQGPKLLIQFQNNGVVDDSQLPKDRFSAERLKGVDSTLKIQPAKLEDSAVYLCASSSPLAGGVGEQFFGPGTRLTVL.

A few counts support this clone. Other DNA sequences within the sample encode an identical CDR3. The chain uses TRBV28 and TRBJ1-2, with D unresolved. Trimming left V 5 bases short and J 6 bases short, with 7 bases between. The CDR3 is 11 residues long. Germline CDR1 reads MDHEN; CDR2 reads SYDVKM. In DNA form, the CDR3 reads TGTGCCAGCAGTGGGAGAGATGGCTACACCTTC. Translating it yields CASSGRDGYTF.

CDR3 amino acids: CASSEDYTPNNEQFF. The DNA of the CDR3 is TGTGCCAGCAGCGAGGACTATACCCCCAACAATGAGCAGTTCTTC. The chain couples TRBV11-2 to TRBJ2-1, with D perhaps matching TRBD2 (6 bases). CDR1 is SGHAT, CDR2 FQNNGV, per germline. The CDR3 loop spans 15 amino acids. V lost 5 bases and J lost 5, with 16 bases in between.

This clone turned up a few times. The V gene is TRBV30, the J gene TRBJ1-5; the D gene is possibly TRBD1 (6 bases). V was pared by 3 bases and J by 2 bases, with 11 bases between. The CDR3 consists of 14 residues. Germline CDR1 and CDR2: GTSNPN and SVGIG (reference sequence). The CDR3 DNA reads TGTGCCTGGAGCGCAGGACAGCGCAATCAGCCCCAGCATTTT. Translated: CAWSAGQRNQPQHF.

This clone was seen only once. Other DNA sequences in the sample encode the same CDR3. This rearrangement joins TRBV6-5 to TRBJ1-5; perhaps TRBD1 as D (5 bases). V lost 0 bases, J lost 2 bases, and 8 bases lay in between. Per the germline V gene, CDR1 is MNHEY and CDR2 is SVGAGI. CDR3 length: 15 residues. For the CDR3, the DNA is TGTGCCAGCAGTTACTCGAGAGGGGGCAATCAGCCCCAGCATTTT. It is translated as CASSYSRGGNQPQHF.

J is TRBJ2-1 and V is TRBV19; 8 bases line up with TRBD2. There are 14 residues in the CDR3. Per the germline V gene, CDR1 is LNHDA and CDR2 is SQIVND (reference sequence). J gave up 5 bases and V 5 bases, and 5 bases lay outside the gene matches. CDR3 in amino acids: CASSRGGLNNEQFF. CDR3 DNA: TGTGCCAGTAGTCGGGGGGGCCTAAACAATGAGCAGTTCTTC.

This chain joins TRBV19 and TRBJ1-5, with D possibly matching TRBD1 (6 bases). Trimming cost V 3 bases and J 0 bases, with 15 bases left between them. The CDR3 loop spans 17 amino acids. Germline V gene data show CDR1 as LNHDA and CDR2 as SQIVND (reference sequence). The CDR3 protein is CASSINNRAYSNQPQHF. In DNA form, the CDR3 reads TGTGCCAGTAGTATTAATAACAGGGCTTATAGCAATCAGCCCCAGCATTTT. Looking up the rest from reference TRBV19 and TRBJ1-5 gives the full variable domain: DGGITQSPKYLFRKEGQNVTLSCEQNLNHDAMYWYRQDPGQGLRLIYYSQIVNDFQKGDIAEGYSVSREKKESFPLTVTSAQKNPTAFYLCASSINNRAYSNQPQHFGDGTRLSIL.

The chain is built from TRBV27 and TRBJ1-2, with 7 bases lining up with TRBD1. The CDR3 is 12 amino acids. The V and J ends lost 5 bases and 9 bases, in that order; junction bases with no gene match: 6. The germline gives CDR1 MNHEY, CDR2 SMNVEV (reference sequence). The CDR3 region has the DNA TGTGCCAGCAGTGCTCACAGGGGTCGCTACACCTTC. This encodes CASSAHRGRYTF.

The chain joins TRBV19 to TRBJ1-3; possibly TRBD1 for D (6 bases). The CDR3 consists of 16 residues. V was pared by 3 bases and J by 2 bases, with 14 bases between. Germline V gives CDR1 LNHDA, CDR2 SQIVND (reference sequence). The CDR3 DNA reads as TGTGCCAGTAGTATGAAGGTCGGGGGCCCTGGAAACACCATATATTTT. Translation: CASSMKVGGPGNTIYF.

This chain connects TRBV6-5 to TRBJ1-4; perhaps TRBD1 as D (5 bases). The ends were cut back, 6 bases at V and 7 bases at J, with 12 bases in the middle. The germline CDR1 and CDR2 sequences are MNHEY and SVGAGI. This CDR3 has 13 amino acids. CDR3 protein: CASSPGGVEKLFF. CDR3 bases: TGTGCCAGCAGCCCCGGGGGGGTTGAAAAACTGTTTTTT.

V usage is TRBV5-4 and J usage is TRBJ2-1; 12 bases fit TRBD2. Trimming removed 4 bases from V and 9 bases from J; junction bases left unmatched: 11. Germline-derived CDR1 and CDR2 are SGHNT and YYREEE (reference sequence). This CDR3 has 16 amino acids. The CDR3 loop is CASSPAGTSGHGEQFF. The CDR3 DNA reads TGTGCCAGCAGCCCCGCCGGGACTAGCGGGCATGGTGAGCAGTTCTTC.

The chain carries TRBV5-4 and TRBJ2-7; D is possibly TRBD2 (6 bases). The V and J ends lost 0 bases and 3 bases respectively, with 16 bases between them. In germline, CDR1 is SGHNT, CDR2 YYREEE (reference sequence). The CDR3 has 16 residues. The CDR3 is CASSLGAGGSRYEQYF. The CDR3 bases are TGTGCCAGCAGCTTGGGGGCCGGGGGAAGTCGCTACGAGCAGTACTTC. The full variable domain, in which reference TRBV5-4 and TRBJ2-7 provide the parts outside the CDR3, is ETGVTQSPTHLIKTRGQQVTLRCSSQSGHNTVSWYQQALGQGPQFIFQYYREEENGRGNFPPRFSGLQFPNYSSELNVNALELDDSALYLCASSLGAGGSRYEQYFGPGTRLTVT.

V usage is TRBV10-3 and J usage is TRBJ1-1, with 7 bases that match TRBD1. The V segment lost 6 bases and the J segment 8 bases; nucleotides outside the gene matches: 6. The length of the CDR3 is 12 residues. CDR1 is ENHRY, CDR2 SYGVKD, per germline. This CDR3 is CAIRAGTEEAFF. The CDR3 nucleotides are TGTGCCATCAGAGCCGGGACAGAAGAAGCTTTCTTT.

This rearrangement joins TRBV6-5 to TRBJ2-2; a possible D gene is TRBD1 (6 bases). The CDR3 is 14 amino acids. Germline loops: CDR1 MNHEY, CDR2 SVGAGI. The V and J ends lost 5 bases and 8 bases respectively, with 15 bases between them. This chain's CDR3 is CASSVNHRAGELFF. The DNA of the CDR3 is TGTGCCAGCAGTGTCAATCACAGGGCTGGGGAGCTGTTTTTT.

In DNA form, the CDR3 reads TGTGCCAGCGGGGTCCTTGGGTGGAACACTGAAGCTTTCTTT. It is translated as CASGVLGWNTEAFF. V and J are TRBV27 and TRBJ1-1; D remains ambiguous. Germline lookup yields CDR1 MNHEY and CDR2 SMNVEV (reference sequence). V lost 8 bases and J 1 base, leaving 14 bases between the germline ends. CDR3 length: 14 residues.

The chain employs TRBV7-3 and TRBJ2-5, with D possibly called TRBD1 or TRBD2 (7 bases each). Germline V lookup: CDR1 SGHTA, CDR2 FQGTGA. The CDR3 extends over 15 amino acids. The V and J ends lost 5 bases and 8 bases respectively, with 21 bases between them. The CDR3 DNA reads as TGTGCCAGCAGCCCCAGGGGGGGGGCGAGAGAAACCCAGTACTTC. Its translation: CASSPRGGARETQYF.

J is TRBJ2-2 and V is TRBV9; D remains ambiguous. Per the germline V gene, CDR1 is SGDLS and CDR2 is YYNGEE. V was trimmed by 1 base and J by 2 bases, leaving 12 bases between them. The CDR3 runs 16 residues. The CDR3 spells CASSVRPDPNTGELFF. The CDR3 nucleotides read TGTGCCAGCAGCGTACGGCCGGATCCAAACACCGGGGAGCTGTTTTTT.